This T cell receptor (beta chain) originates from a study of blood T cell repertoires in COVID-19. About the research overall: T cells, B-cell-depleted T cells, or PBMCs supplied cDNA or gDNA.

Authors' data handling: The authors estimated nucleated cell counts from reference gene primer amplification. Sequencing used immunoSEQ multiplex PCR; TCRdb keeps in-frame clones, though not all of them. V and J calls and clone size come straight from that table; D and trimming were deduced from the DNA. Counted here are nearly 30,000 clones, over 70% occurring once; the ten biggest clones make up roughly half. The CDR3 spans 14 residues. Per germline, CDR1 SGHDN and CDR2 FVKESK. The V and J ends lost 4 bases and 2 bases, in that order; junction bases with no gene match: 3. This clonotype was obtained from a woman between 65 and 79 years old with acute or convalescent COVID-19. This rearrangement joins TRBV14 to TRBJ2-3; 7 bases line up with TRBD1. The sequenced sample consisted of peripheral blood. In DNA form, the CDR3 reads TGTGCCAGCAGCCCGGACAGGACCACAGATACGCAGTATTTT. Amino acids: CASSPDRTTDTQYF.